The source of this T cell receptor (beta chain) is a study of T cells in Graves' hyperthyroidism and ophthalmopathy. Study findings and constraints: Ophthalmopathy was told apart from stable hyperthyroidism by a 13 V-J model. Blood also held most thyroid clonotypes expanded beyond 0.001.

Those patients with uncontrolled infection, other autoimmune disease, pregnancy or lactation were excluded. At least ten counts were recorded for this clonotype. The antigen is undetermined. Amplified TCR beta CDR3 regions derived from RNA transcripts. Primed by the HTBI set, a first-round RT-PCR was run on the TCR CDR3. TCRdb redid the calling of the multiplex PCR reads with MiXCR, one entry per CDR3 protein. The sample holds around 580,000 distinct CDR3 sequences, approximately 44% seen once. The CDR3 runs to 14 residues. V shed 7 bases and J 1 base; nucleotides not matched to a gene: 3. The origin of this receptor is a young woman with Graves' hyperthyroidism. The chain employs TRBV12-3 or TRBV12-4 and TRBJ2-2; 7 nucleotides line up with TRBD2. Material: peripheral blood or thyroid tissue (not recorded which). The CDR3 nucleotides are TGTGCCAGCATCACGGGAGGGAACACCGGGGAGCTGTTTTTT. Protein sequence: CASITGGNTGELFF.